These T cell receptor beta chains were read from a single sample in a study of blood T cell repertoires in COVID-19. Clones were sequenced by immunoSEQ multiplex PCR, and TCRdb holds only the in-frame ones, with some missing. The repertoire has about 280,000 clones, 83% of them found once; the top ten carry roughly a tenth. Sequencing used peripheral blood. The receptors were gathered from a woman between 45 and 60 years old who had recovered from COVID-19. CDR3s include the opening cysteine and the closing phenylalanine or tryptophan. Each record gives: clone size, V gene, D gene, J gene, CDR3 DNA, CDR3 protein. The D gene is left open where the match is weak. The size of a clone is reported for some rows only, either as once, few or many, or as a class for expanded clones.

.	TRBV7-2	TRBD2	TRBJ2-5	TGTGCCAGCAGCTTACACGGGGGGAAAGAGGGGACCCAGTACTTC	CASSLHGGKEGTQYF
.	TRBV28	TRBD1	TRBJ2-3	TGTGCCAGCACTCGCCCCTCCAGGGGGCAAGATACGCAGTATTTT	CASTRPSRGQDTQYF
.	TRBV27	.	TRBJ1-6	TGTGCCAGCAGTTTACCCCGCGATAATTCACCCCTCCACTTT	CASSLPRDNSPLHF
.	TRBV27	TRBD1	TRBJ2-5	TGTGCCAGCAGTTGGGTGGGACAGGGGCGAGGCGAGACCCAGTACTTC	CASSWVGQGRGETQYF
.	TRBV5-1	TRBD1	TRBJ1-1	TGCGCCAGCAGCTTGGACAGGGGGAACACTGAAGCTTTCTTT	CASSLDRGNTEAFF
.	TRBV21-1	.	TRBJ1-2	TGTGCCAGCAGCAAGCCCTTAATTTACAGGGCGGATGGCTACACCTTC	CASSKPLIYRADGYTF
.	TRBV28	TRBD1	TRBJ2-3	TGTGCCAGCAGTACCCCGGGACAGATCCAAGGGTCAGATACGCAGTATTTT	CASSTPGQIQGSDTQYF
.	TRBV5-4	.	TRBJ2-7	TGTGCCAGCAGCTACCCAGGGGTGGCCTCCTACGAGCAGTACTTC	CASSYPGVASYEQYF
.	TRBV7-2	TRBD1	TRBJ1-3	TGTGCCAGCAGCATCTCGCTACAGGGGGCTGGAAACACCATATATTTT	CASSISLQGAGNTIYF
.	TRBV5-1	TRBD1	TRBJ2-2	TGCGCCAGCAGCTTGGGACAGGGCGCCGGGGAGCTGTTTTTT	CASSLGQGAGELFF
.	TRBV5-1	.	TRBJ2-3	TGCGCCAGCAGCTTCCCCCACAAAGATACGCAGTATTTT	CASSFPHKDTQYF
.	TRBV3-1/TRBV3-2	.	TRBJ1-3	TGTGCCAGCAGCCAAGGGAGGGTCTCTGGAAACACCATATATTTT	CASSQGRVSGNTIYF
.	TRBV27	TRBD1	TRBJ1-2	TGTGCCAGCAGCCCCACAGGGGGCAGGAGTGGCTACACCTTC	CASSPTGGRSGYTF
.	TRBV5-4	.	TRBJ2-1	TGTGCCAGCACCACGACAGCAACGAATTACAATGAGCAGTTCTTC	CASTTTATNYNEQFF
few	TRBV19	TRBD2	TRBJ2-1	TGTGCCAGTAGTATGGGGACTAGCGGGACTTACAATGAGCAGTTCTTC	CASSMGTSGTYNEQFF